These 13 T cell receptor beta chains were all obtained from the same sample, sequenced in a study of cytomegalovirus exposure and HLA in healthy donors. It was with 60 Vbeta and 13 Jbeta primers that the PCR ran. This table comes from immunoSEQ multiplex PCR, and its TCRdb copy is limited to in-frame clones, with some not included. This sample carries approximately 110,000 clones, with 0.59% going to the ten biggest clones. Sequencing was performed on PBMCs. Receptors were obtained from a man in his fifties in good health and CMV-seronegative.

The chain combines TRBV9 with TRBJ1-1; 10 nucleotides agree with TRBD1. This CDR3 is built from 19 residues. CDR1 and CDR2 (germline): SGDLS, YYNGEE. The ends lost 4 bases at V and 4 bases at J; junction bases unmatched: 19. The DNA of the CDR3 is TGTGCCAGCAGCTCTATCGGACAGGGGGGTACCCTAAAGCGCACTGAAGCTTTCTTT. Its protein product is CASSSIGQGGTLKRTEAFF.

This rearrangement joins TRBV19 to TRBJ1-3; possible D gene TRBD1, 5 bases. Germline V gene sequence: CDR1 LNHDA, CDR2 SQIVND (reference sequence). The CDR3 consists of 14 residues. V lost 4 bases and J 3 bases, leaving 10 bases between the germline ends. The CDR3 spells CASSSGAFGNTIYF. For the CDR3, the DNA is TGTGCCAGTAGTAGTGGGGCCTTTGGAAACACCATATATTTT.

V is TRBV2 and J is TRBJ1-5, with TRBD1 matching 7 bases. After removal of 5 bases from V and 2 bases from J, the junction contained 6 bases not matched to a gene. The CDR3 is made up of 15 amino acids. Germline assignment: CDR1 SNHLY and CDR2 FYNNEI. For the CDR3, the DNA is TGTGCCAGCAGTTGGCAGGGGGTGGGCAATCAGCCCCAGCATTTT. Its translation: CASSWQGVGNQPQHF.

The rearrangement joins TRBV15 to TRBJ1-1; 8 nucleotides agree with TRBD1. The V segment lost 5 bases and the J segment 0 bases; nucleotides outside the gene matches: 5. This CDR3 has 15 residues. Germline V gene data show CDR1 as LNHNV and CDR2 as YYDKDF (reference sequence). DNA of the CDR3: TGTGCCACCAGCTTACGGACAGGGATGAACACTGAAGCTTTCTTT. Its protein product is CATSLRTGMNTEAFF. Complete variable domain (other parts from reference TRBV15 and TRBJ1-1): DAMVIQNPRYQVTQFGKPVTLSCSQTLNHNVMYWYQQKSSQAPKLLFHYYDKDFNNEADTPDNFQSRRPNTSFCFLDIRSPGLGDTAMYLCATSLRTGMNTEAFFGQGTRLTVV.

The V and J genes are TRBV5-6 and TRBJ1-2, with 9 bases identical to TRBD1. CDR3 size: 14 residues. The V gene end was trimmed by 4 bases and the J gene end by 7 bases; junction bases not matched to a gene: 8. Germline CDR1 and CDR2: SGHDT and YYEEEE. DNA for the CDR3: TGTGCCAGCAGCGTACGGACAGGGGAGGGTGGCTACACCTTC. This translates into CASSVRTGEGGYTF.

This chain links TRBV5-1 with TRBJ2-1; TRBD1 is a possible D gene (6 bases). V lost 2 bases to trimming and J lost 4 bases, with 7 bases between them. CDR3 length equals 13 residues. Germline lookup yields CDR1 SGHRS and CDR2 YFSETQ. The CDR3: CASSFTGYNEQFF. DNA of the CDR3: TGCGCCAGCAGCTTCACAGGGTACAATGAGCAGTTCTTC.

CDR3 nucleotide sequence: TGTGCCAGCAGCTTAGTACCAGCGGGCCTCTACAATGAGCAGTTCTTC. Its translation: CASSLVPAGLYNEQFF. V usage is TRBV7-9 and J usage is TRBJ2-1; D might be TRBD2 (6 bases). Germline V gene lookup returns CDR1 SEHNR and CDR2 FQNEAQ (reference sequence). The V end lost 1 base, the J end lost 3 bases, and 13 bases lay between the germline ends. This CDR3 comprises 16 residues.

DNA for the CDR3: TGTGCCAGCACTTCCGGACAGTACTACGAGCAGTACTTC. It translates to CASTSGQYYEQYF. This chain uses TRBV6-6 with TRBJ2-7; perhaps TRBD1 as D (6 bases). CDR3 size: 13 residues. The V gene's germline CDR1 is MNHNY and CDR2 SVGAGI (reference sequence). Trimming removed 7 bases from V and 3 bases from J, with 13 bases in between.

V usage is TRBV10-3 and J usage is TRBJ1-1; D unclear. Trimming pared 3 bases from V and 3 bases from J, leaving 5 bases between. The germline V gene encodes CDR1 ENHRY and CDR2 SYGVKD. The CDR3 is 12 residues long. The DNA of the CDR3 is TGTGCCATCAGTGAACAATACACTGAAGCTTTCTTT. Amino acids: CAISEQYTEAFF.

This CDR3 reads CASAGRANTEAFF. In DNA, the CDR3 is TGTGCCAGCGCAGGGAGGGCGAACACTGAAGCTTTCTTT. The V and J genes are TRBV27 and TRBJ1-1; D is possibly TRBD1 (5 bases). CDR1 and CDR2 (germline): MNHEY, SMNVEV (reference sequence). V was pared by 8 bases and J by 1 base, with 11 bases between. This CDR3 has 13 amino acids.

This chain links TRBV4-1 with TRBJ2-7; 8 nucleotides agree with TRBD1. The V segment lost 5 bases and the J segment 7 bases; nucleotides outside the gene matches: 13. The germline gives CDR1 MGHRA, CDR2 YSYEKL. This CDR3 is built from 15 residues. This chain's CDR3 is CASSKEGQGAGEQYF. The DNA for the CDR3 is TGCGCCAGCAGCAAGGAGGGGCAGGGGGCTGGTGAGCAGTACTTC.

The chain has TRBV6-1 and TRBJ1-1; D call uncertain. The germline V gene encodes CDR1 MNHNS and CDR2 SASEGT. V was cut by 2 bases and J by 10 bases, with 5 bases left in between. The CDR3 runs to 10 residues. CDR3 in DNA: TGTGCCAGCAGTGAAATAGTAGCTTTCTTT. Translation: CASSEIVAFF.

This chain links TRBV6-1 with TRBJ2-2; tentative D call: TRBD2 (5 bases). V lost 7 bases to trimming and J lost 6 bases, with 18 bases between them. Germline CDR1 and CDR2: MNHNS and SASEGT. There are 15 residues in the CDR3. CDR3 DNA: TGTGCCAGCACCTTCGATGGCTCTAGCCCCGGGGAGCTGTTTTTT. Translating gives CASTFDGSSPGELFF.